These 30 T cell receptor beta chains were sequenced from one sample in a study of Ad26.COV2.S vaccination and SARS-CoV-2 variants. This sample's treatment: some 20 received Ad26.COV2.S at low or high dose, single or two shots; 5 received placebo; per-sample allocation not given. Sampling occurred on day 63 after the first vaccine or placebo injection. The table came from immunoSEQ multiplex PCR; TCRdb's copy has only in-frame clones and leaves some out. Among about 390,000 clones listed, about 88% were seen once. The source was peripheral blood, collected in a trial of Ad26.COV2.S vaccine versus placebo. The receptors were sampled from a person aged 18 to 65 who received the Ad26.COV2.S COVID-19 vaccine or a placebo.

V gene TRBV30 combines with J gene TRBJ1-5; D remains unclear. The CDR3 runs 13 residues. Trimming removed 0 bases from V and 5 bases from J, with 8 bases in between. Germline CDR1 and CDR2: GTSNPN and SVGIG (reference sequence). CDR3 in amino acids: CAWSVNRDQPQHF. CDR3 coding DNA: TGTGCCTGGAGTGTAAATCGGGATCAGCCCCAGCATTTT.

The chain has TRBV4-1 and TRBJ1-2; TRBD1 matches 8 bases. The CDR3 sequence is 14 residues long. With V trimmed by 3 bases and J by 8 bases, 8 bases remained unmatched. CDR1 and CDR2 from the germline V gene are MGHRA and YSYEKL. In DNA, the CDR3 is TGCGCCAGCAGCCACCTGGACAGGGAGTTCGGCTACACCTTC. Its protein product is CASSHLDREFGYTF.

The CDR3 nucleotides are TGTGCCAGCAGCTTAGACGCGGGGTACAACCCGAACACTGAAGCTTTCTTT. This sequence encodes CASSLDAGYNPNTEAFF. The chain employs TRBV7-2 and TRBJ1-1; no definite D call. Trimming took off 1 base at V and 1 base at J, with 16 bases between the two ends. The CDR3 loop spans 17 amino acids. Germline V gene lookup returns CDR1 SGHTA and CDR2 FQGNSA.

This chain connects TRBV7-6 to TRBJ1-1; D not resolved. Germline V gene data show CDR1 as SGHVS and CDR2 as FNYEAQ. V lost 1 base, J lost 1 base, and 10 bases lay in between. The CDR3 spans 15 residues. The CDR3 nucleotides are TGTGCCAGCAGCTTAGGCCCAGGAGCGAACACTGAAGCTTTCTTT. Translated, it gives CASSLGPGANTEAFF.

The CDR3 region is CASSNPYSNTEAFF. For the CDR3, the DNA is TGCGCCAGCAGCAACCCCTACTCGAACACTGAAGCTTTCTTT. The chain is built from TRBV5-1 and TRBJ1-1; D is ambiguous. The CDR3 runs 14 residues. Germline values: CDR1 SGHRS, CDR2 YFSETQ. V lost 4 bases and J 1 base, leaving 11 bases between the germline ends. The full variable domain, completed using reference TRBV5-1 and TRBJ1-1, is KAGVTQTPRYLIKTRGQQVTLSCSPISGHRSVSWYQQTPGQGLQFLFEYFSETQRNKGNFPGRFSGRQFSNSRSEMNVSTLELGDSALYLCASSNPYSNTEAFFGQGTRLTVV.

This clone showed up just a few times. The chain couples TRBV9 to TRBJ1-6; 9 bases match TRBD1. Unmatched junction bases numbered 2, after V lost 0 bases and J lost 10 bases. Germline V lookup: CDR1 SGDLS, CDR2 YYNGEE. The CDR3 runs to 14 residues. Here the CDR3 DNA reads TGTGCCAGCAGCGTAGACACAGGGGGCTCACCCCTCCACTTT. This gives the protein CASSVDTGGSPLHF. The whole variable domain, remainder taken from reference TRBV9 and TRBJ1-6, is DSGVTQTPKHLITATGQRVTLRCSPRSGDLSVYWYQQSLDQGLQFLIQYYNGEERAKGNILERFSAQQFPDLHSELNLSSLELGDSALYFCASSVDTGGSPLHFGNGTRLTVT.

This chain joins TRBV19 and TRBJ1-1; D perhaps matches TRBD1 (6 bases). In germline, CDR1 is LNHDA, CDR2 SQIVND (reference sequence). The CDR3 is 13 residues long. Trimming shortened V by 10 bases and J by 3 bases, and 15 bases separated the two germline ends. CDR3: CATANQGYTEAFF. Written as DNA, the CDR3 is TGTGCCACCGCAAATCAGGGGTACACTGAAGCTTTCTTT.

The chain links TRBV7-2 to TRBJ2-7; 7 positions agree with TRBD1. V gave up 2 bases and J gave up 2 bases; unmatched junction bases: 3. The CDR3 runs to 14 residues. Germline lookup yields CDR1 SGHTA and CDR2 FQGNSA. The CDR3 here is CASSLRDRAYEQYF. The CDR3 nucleotides read TGTGCCAGCAGCTTAAGGGACAGAGCCTACGAGCAGTACTTC.

This chain uses TRBV4-1 with TRBJ1-1; D is ambiguous. The CDR3 contains 16 residues. V dropped 5 bases and J dropped 3 bases, with 19 bases sitting between them. Germline lookup yields CDR1 MGHRA and CDR2 YSYEKL. The CDR3 bases are TGCGCCAGCAGCGGTCTTTATGTCCAAAGGGACACTGAAGCTTTCTTT. Its protein is CASSGLYVQRDTEAFF.

As for this clone: The sample holds other DNA sequences that translate to the same CDR3. This chain uses TRBV6-5 with TRBJ1-2, with a possible D match to TRBD1 (6 bases). Germline V gene sequence: CDR1 MNHEY, CDR2 SVGAGI. V was shortened by 8 bases and J by 4 bases, with 8 bases between the two germline ends. The CDR3 covers 11 residues. CDR3: CASRTAYGYTF. The CDR3 bases are TGTGCCAGCCGGACAGCCTATGGCTACACCTTC.

The chain has TRBV24-1 and TRBJ2-2; 10 nucleotides agree with TRBD2. J was trimmed by 6 bases and V by 2 bases; bases with no gene match: 8. The CDR3 covers 17 residues. Germline assignment: CDR1 KGHDR and CDR2 SFDVKD. DNA of the CDR3: TGTGCCACCAGTGATTCTATAGCGGGGGGTCTCGCCGGGGAGCTGTTTTTT. It encodes CATSDSIAGGLAGELFF.

J is TRBJ2-2 and V is TRBV3-1 (or the pseudogene TRBV3-2); D is unresolved. CDR3 length: 12 residues. The V gene lost 4 bases and the J gene lost 5 bases, with 5 bases spanning the gap. The germline V gene has CDR1 LGHDT and CDR2 YNNKEL (reference sequence). In DNA, the CDR3 is TGTGCCAGCAGCCGCTCAACCGGGGAGCTGTTTTTT. As protein: CASSRSTGELFF.

J is TRBJ2-1 and V is TRBV4-3; D tentatively fits TRBD1 or TRBD2 (5 bases each). V was pared by 1 base and J by 6 bases, with 10 bases between. Per the germline V gene, CDR1 is LGHNA and CDR2 is YSLEER. CDR3 length: 14 residues. CDR3 protein: CASSQVGTVNEQFF. As DNA, the CDR3 is TGCGCCAGCAGCCAAGTTGGGACGGTCAATGAGCAGTTCTTC.

The chain uses TRBV7-9 and TRBJ1-2, with D uncertain. V lost 5 bases and J 13 bases, leaving 17 bases between the germline ends. CDR3 length: 12 amino acids. Germline V CDR1 and CDR2: SEHNR, FQNEAQ (reference sequence). The CDR3 region is CASSPERGLLTF. In DNA, the CDR3 is TGTGCCAGCAGCCCAGAACGAGGGCTCCTCACCTTC. Complete variable domain (other parts from reference TRBV7-9 and TRBJ1-2): DTGVSQNPRHKITKRGQNVTFRCDPISEHNRLYWYRQTLGQGPEFLTYFQNEAQLEKSRLLSDRFSAERPKGSFSTLEIQRTEQGDSAMYLCASSPERGLLTFGSGTRLTVV.

The rearrangement joins TRBV4-3 to TRBJ1-5; D is uncertain. V lost 0 bases and J 6 bases, leaving 6 bases between the germline ends. The CDR3 spans 13 residues. Germline-derived CDR1 and CDR2 are LGHNA and YSLEER. CDR3 sequence reads: CASSQDMAQPQHF. The DNA of the CDR3 is TGCGCCAGCAGCCAAGATATGGCTCAGCCCCAGCATTTT.

V gene TRBV4-1 combines with J gene TRBJ2-3; D gene unclear. Looked up from germline, CDR1 is MGHRA and CDR2 is YSYEKL. CDR3 length equals 12 residues. Trimming removed 2 bases at V and 7 bases at J, with 7 bases between. CDR3 protein: CASSQLGYTQYF. CDR3 nucleotides: TGCGCCAGCAGCCAACTGGGGTATACGCAGTATTTT.

V and J are TRBV10-1 and TRBJ1-5; a weak D match, TRBD1 (6 bases). The CDR3 is 13 amino acids. Germline values: CDR1 WNHNN, CDR2 SYGVQD (reference sequence). The germline V and J ends were trimmed by 10 bases and 2 bases, with 12 bases remaining between them. For the CDR3, the DNA is TGCGCCAACAACAGGGCTGGCAATCAGCCCCAGCATTTT. It yields the protein CANNRAGNQPQHF.

This clone was counted a single time. The rearrangement joins TRBV4-3 to TRBJ1-1, with a tentative D call TRBD1 (5 bases). This CDR3 contains 13 residues. The V end was cut by 0 bases, the J end by 10 bases, with 12 bases between. Germline V gene sequence: CDR1 LGHNA, CDR2 YSLEER. Written as DNA, the CDR3 is TGCGCCAGCAGCCAAGAATTTCCCGGGGGAGCTTTCTTT. Translating gives CASSQEFPGGAFF.

The chain is built from TRBV5-1 and TRBJ2-1; unclear D gene. CDR1 is SGHRS and CDR2 is YFSETQ in the germline V gene. Trimming removed 2 bases from V and 6 bases from J, with 3 bases in between. The CDR3 loop spans 11 amino acids. CDR3 region: CASSFGNEQFF. Written as DNA, the CDR3 is TGCGCCAGCAGCTTCGGCAATGAGCAGTTCTTC.

This clone showed up just once. The chain links TRBV7-8 to TRBJ2-7; a possible D gene is TRBD2 (6 bases). V was shortened by 5 bases and J by 2 bases, with 7 bases between the two germline ends. CDR1 is SGHVS, CDR2 FQNEAQ, per germline. The CDR3 sequence is 12 residues long. CDR3 DNA sequence: TGTGCCAGCAGCCCGGGGGCCTACGAGCAGTACTTC. Translated: CASSPGAYEQYF.

V is TRBV18 and J is TRBJ2-6; 10 nucleotides match TRBD1. CDR1 KGHSH and CDR2 LQKENI come from the germline V gene. Trimming at V came to 6 bases and at J to 3 bases, leaving 5 bases not matched to a gene. The CDR3 length is 16 residues. The CDR3 loop is CASSSTGGFGANVLTF. The CDR3 nucleotides read TGTGCCAGCTCCTCGACAGGGGGCTTTGGGGCCAACGTCCTGACTTTC. Full variable domain (remainder filled in from reference TRBV18 and TRBJ2-6): NAGVMQNPRHLVRRRGQEARLRCSPMKGHSHVYWYRQLPEEGLKFMVYLQKENIIDESGMPKERFSAEFPKEGPSILRIQQVVRGDSAAYFCASSSTGGFGANVLTFGAGSRLTVL.

V and J are TRBV30 and TRBJ1-6; D unclear. Germline V gene lookup returns CDR1 GTSNPN and CDR2 SVGIG (reference sequence). V dropped 0 bases and J dropped 7 bases, with 10 bases sitting between them. The CDR3 is made up of 14 amino acids. CDR3 loop: CAWSVPGRNSPLHF. The CDR3 coding sequence is TGTGCCTGGAGTGTACCCGGGAGGAATTCACCCCTCCACTTT.

The chain combines TRBV6-2 or TRBV6-3 with TRBJ1-5; D uncertain. V gave up 0 bases and J gave up 7 bases, with 10 bases separating them. The CDR3 is 14 residues long. CDR1 and CDR2 (germline): MNHEY, SVGEGT. CDR3 residues: CASSYSGWGQPQHF. The CDR3 DNA reads as TGTGCCAGCAGTTACTCAGGGTGGGGACAGCCCCAGCATTTT.

This sequence joins TRBV5-8 and TRBJ2-7; TRBD1 matches 11 bases. The CDR3 is made up of 14 amino acids. The germline V gene has CDR1 SGHTS and CDR2 YDEGEE. Losses at the gene ends were 5 bases for V and 7 bases for J; bases not matched to a gene: 8. The CDR3 here is CASRSGTGGEEQYF. Here the CDR3 DNA reads TGTGCCAGCAGGTCCGGGACAGGGGGTGAAGAGCAGTACTTC. The variable domain in full, with the rest retrieved from reference TRBV5-8 and TRBJ2-7, is EAGVTQSPTHLIKTRGQQATLRCSPISGHTSVYWYQQALGLGLQFLLWYDEGEERNRGNFPPRFSGRQFPNYSSELNVNALELEDSALYLCASRSGTGGEEQYFGPGTRLTVT.

This clone appeared a single time. The chain uses TRBV15 and TRBJ1-6, with 10 bases matching TRBD1. CDR1 is LNHNV and CDR2 is YYDKDF in the germline V gene (reference sequence). With 4 bases clipped from V and 10 bases from J, the junction kept 7 bases outside the gene matches. The CDR3 contains 15 residues. The CDR3 is CATSTGTGERSPLHF. For the CDR3, the DNA is TGTGCCACCAGCACCGGGACAGGGGAGAGATCACCCCTCCACTTT.

The J gene is TRBJ2-3, the V gene TRBV2; 13 nucleotides agree with TRBD2. V lost 8 bases to trimming and J lost 8 bases; unmatched junction nucleotides: 4. The germline CDR1 and CDR2 sequences are SNHLY and FYNNEI. The CDR3 contains 13 residues. The CDR3: CASVGLAGATQYF. The CDR3 DNA reads as TGTGCCAGCGTCGGACTAGCGGGGGCTACGCAGTATTTT.

The chain employs TRBV27 and TRBJ1-1; 7 bases line up with TRBD1. The CDR3 extends over 11 amino acids. With 7 bases clipped from V and 11 bases from J, the junction kept 7 bases outside the gene matches. Germline CDR1 MNHEY, CDR2 SMNVEV (reference sequence). Here the CDR3 reads CASITGAGAFF. CDR3 nucleotides: TGTGCCAGCATAACAGGGGCCGGGGCTTTCTTT.

The chain employs TRBV5-1 and TRBJ2-7; 8 bases map to TRBD1. This CDR3 has 17 residues. The V and J ends lost 6 bases and 5 bases, in that order; junction bases with no gene match: 19. CDR1 and CDR2 from the germline V gene are SGHRS and YFSETQ. The CDR3: CASTRGGPGQVFDEQYF. The CDR3 DNA reads as TGCGCCAGCACCCGGGGTGGACCGGGACAGGTATTTGACGAGCAGTACTTC.

This chain uses TRBV6-1 with TRBJ1-1; D is ambiguous. Trimming removed 1 base from V and 4 bases from J, with 10 bases in between. The V gene's germline CDR1 is MNHNS and CDR2 SASEGT. The CDR3 is made up of 14 amino acids. The CDR3 DNA sequence: TGTGCCAGCAGTGAAGATTACAGCAGCACTGAAGCTTTCTTT. Translation gives CASSEDYSSTEAFF.

J is TRBJ1-4 and V is TRBV19; D is perhaps TRBD1 (5 bases). Trimming shortened V by 5 bases and J by 10 bases, and 17 bases separated the two germline ends. In germline, CDR1 is LNHDA, CDR2 SQIVND (reference sequence). This CDR3 has 14 amino acids. CDR3 amino acids: CASSPGGGVGKLFF. CDR3 bases: TGTGCCAGTAGTCCTGGTGGGGGGGTTGGAAAACTGTTTTTT.